These 8 T cell receptor beta chains came from one sample sequenced in a study of T cell repertoires in cytomegalovirus infection. TCRdb reanalysed the reads using MiXCR and keeps one entry per CDR3 protein. Among around 530,000 distinct CDR3 sequences listed, around a quarter were seen once. Sequenced sample: PBMCs. Receptors were obtained from a human donor in good health (CMV status not recorded). Some clones in this sample may be carry-over from other donors' samples.

The gene calls are TRBV19 and TRBJ1-1; tentative D call: TRBD1 (6 bases). V dropped 8 bases and J dropped 8 bases, with 12 bases sitting between them. Germline values: CDR1 LNHDA, CDR2 SQIVND (reference sequence). This CDR3 is built from 11 residues. Written as DNA, the CDR3 is TGTGCCAGTGCAGGGGCCTCAGAAGCTTTCTTT. Residues: CASAGASEAFF.

The rearrangement links TRBV20-1 to TRBJ2-2; 8 positions agree with TRBD1. The CDR3 totals 13 residues. Germline V gene sequence: CDR1 DFQATT, CDR2 SNEGSKA (reference sequence). The V segment lost 6 bases and the J segment 8 bases; nucleotides outside the gene matches: 8. The CDR3 loop reads CSASPGGKGELFF. CDR3 nucleotides: TGCAGTGCCAGCCCAGGGGGCAAGGGGGAGCTGTTTTTT.

This chain joins TRBV12-3 or TRBV12-4 and TRBJ2-1; D is possibly TRBD1 or TRBD2 (5 bases each). The CDR3 is 15 amino acids. V was clipped by 4 bases and J by 5 bases, with 15 bases between them. The CDR3 region is CASSYLRGDHNEQFF. CDR3 bases: TGTGCCAGCAGTTACCTTCGGGGCGACCACAATGAGCAGTTCTTC.

This clonotype was detected only a few times. V usage is TRBV2 and J usage is TRBJ1-1, with D possibly matching TRBD1 (5 bases). CDR1 is SNHLY, CDR2 FYNNEI, per germline. The germline V and J ends were trimmed by 4 bases and 1 base, with 16 bases remaining between them. There are 16 residues in the CDR3. CDR3 amino acids: CASSVARWGSNTEAFF. As DNA, the CDR3 is TGTGCCAGCAGTGTGGCTAGGTGGGGGTCGAACACTGAAGCTTTCTTT.

This clonotype was observed a few times. V and J are TRBV7-8 and TRBJ2-2, with TRBD2 matching over 9 bases. CDR1 is SGHVS, CDR2 FQNEAQ, per germline. The CDR3 runs 15 residues. Germline trimming cut 2 bases from V and 4 bases from J; bases unmatched to any gene: 2. As DNA, the CDR3 is TGTGCCAGCAGCTTAAATAGCGGGAGCACCGGGGAGCTGTTTTTT. Its protein is CASSLNSGSTGELFF. Full variable domain (remainder filled in from reference TRBV7-8 and TRBJ2-2): GAGVSQSPRYKVAKRGQDVALRCDPISGHVSLFWYQQALGQGPEFLTYFQNEAQLDKSGLPSDRFFAERPEGSVSTLKIQRTQQEDSAVYLCASSLNSGSTGELFFGEGSRLTVL.

The CDR3 DNA follows: TGTGCCAGCAGCTTAGAGGTCAGGGAGTTCACCTTC. Translated: CASSLEVREFTF. The chain is built from TRBV7-9 and TRBJ1-2; D may be TRBD1 (5 bases). This CDR3 region has 12 residues. The V end was cut by 1 base, the J end by 13 bases, with 13 bases between. Germline V gene sequence: CDR1 SEHNR, CDR2 FQNEAQ (reference sequence).

This clonotype was counted between two and nine times. The chain uses TRBV20-1 and TRBJ2-5, with D possibly being TRBD2 (6 bases). The V gene's germline CDR1 is DFQATT and CDR2 SNEGSKA (reference sequence). The CDR3 runs to 12 residues. V was shortened by 6 bases and J by 9 bases, with 17 bases between the two germline ends. As DNA, the CDR3 is TGCAGTGCGACAAACTTTTCGGGGGCCCAGTACTTC. This encodes CSATNFSGAQYF.

This chain joins TRBV5-1 and TRBJ2-3; TRBD2 aligns across 8 bases. Germline CDR1 reads SGHRS; CDR2 reads YFSETQ. J was trimmed by 3 bases and V by 4 bases; bases with no gene match: 4. There are 14 residues in the CDR3. This CDR3 is CASSPSSGTDTQYF. CDR3 nucleotides: TGCGCCAGCAGCCCCTCTAGCGGGACAGATACGCAGTATTTT.